These 32 T cell receptor beta chains were all obtained from the same sample, sequenced in a study of cytomegalovirus exposure and HLA in healthy donors. Use of 60 Vbeta and 13 Jbeta primers characterized the PCR. Data came from immunoSEQ multiplex PCR; TCRdb stores just in-frame clones and leaves some out. Counted here are about 43,000 clones, roughly 60% occurring once; the ten biggest clones make up roughly 8.7%. Sequenced material: PBMCs. These receptors all come from a human donor in good health.

This chain uses TRBV6-6 with TRBJ2-2; TRBD1 is a possible D gene (5 bases). Per germline, CDR1 MNHNY and CDR2 SVGAGI (reference sequence). V lost 6 bases and J 4 bases, leaving 15 bases between the germline ends. This CDR3 spans 15 amino acids. The CDR3 protein is CASRTVRGSTGELFF. As DNA, the CDR3 is TGTGCCAGCAGGACGGTTAGGGGTAGCACCGGGGAGCTGTTTTTT.

There are a few counts of this clone. The chain has TRBV6-5 and TRBJ1-4, with a tentative D call TRBD1 (6 bases). The V end lost 2 bases, the J end lost 13 bases, and 14 bases lay between the germline ends. CDR1 and CDR2 (germline): MNHEY, SVGAGI. The CDR3 is made up of 13 amino acids. This chain's CDR3 is CASSYMGASGLFF. DNA for the CDR3: TGTGCCAGCAGTTACATGGGGGCCAGTGGACTGTTTTTT.

The CDR3 DNA reads as TGTGCCAGCAGTCTGAGGGATCAGCCCCAGCATTTT. It codes for CASSLRDQPQHF. The rearrangement uses TRBV6-6 and TRBJ1-5; D gene uncertain. V lost 5 bases and J 5 bases, leaving 7 bases between the germline ends. This CDR3 comprises 12 residues. CDR1 and CDR2 (germline): MNHNY, SVGAGI (reference sequence).

This clone was seen only once. Here the CDR3 DNA reads TGTGCCAGCAGCTTGGGTTCTCCGGGACAGCTTTACAATGAGCAGTTCTTC. Protein product: CASSLGSPGQLYNEQFF. This sequence joins TRBV5-4 and TRBJ2-1, with 7 bases identical to TRBD1. CDR1 SGHNT and CDR2 YYREEE come from the germline V gene (reference sequence). V was pared by 0 bases and J by 4 bases, with 10 bases of the junction left unmatched. The CDR3 contains 17 residues.

The genes are TRBV6-1 and TRBJ1-4; 7 bases are shared with TRBD1. There are 14 residues in the CDR3. With 0 bases clipped from V and 7 bases from J, the junction kept 2 bases outside the gene matches. The germline V gene encodes CDR1 MNHNS and CDR2 SASEGT. The CDR3 DNA reads as TGTGCCAGCAGTGAAGCTGGGACAGCTGAAAAACTGTTTTTT. Translating it yields CASSEAGTAEKLFF.

The CDR3 spells CASSDSLGGTQPQHF. Written as DNA, the CDR3 is TGTGCCAGCAGTGATAGCTTGGGGGGTACACAGCCCCAGCATTTT. V and J are TRBV2 and TRBJ1-5; maybe TRBD1 (5 bases). Trimming cost V 3 bases and J 7 bases, with 16 bases left between them. There are 15 residues in the CDR3. Germline V gene data show CDR1 as SNHLY and CDR2 as FYNNEI.

In DNA form, the CDR3 reads TGCGCCAGCAGCCAAGATCAGGGGGCGGTCGGCTATGGCTACACCTTC. Translated, it gives CASSQDQGAVGYGYTF. The chain couples TRBV4-3 to TRBJ1-2, with 8 bases identical to TRBD1. After removal of 0 bases from V and 4 bases from J, the junction contained 7 bases not matched to a gene. Looked up from germline, CDR1 is LGHNA and CDR2 is YSLEER. The CDR3 runs to 16 residues.

The table lists this clone with a few counts. The rearrangement uses TRBV9 and TRBJ1-3; maybe TRBD1 (5 bases). The CDR3 totals 16 residues. Germline values: CDR1 SGDLS, CDR2 YYNGEE. V shed 0 bases and J shed 4 bases, with 14 bases lying between them. The CDR3 reads CASSVAWGGSGNTIYF. The CDR3 DNA follows: TGTGCCAGCAGCGTAGCTTGGGGGGGATCAGGAAACACCATATATTTT.

This clone has just one count. The V gene is TRBV6-1, the J gene TRBJ2-3, with 7 bases fitting TRBD1. This CDR3 has 15 amino acids. The germline V gene encodes CDR1 MNHNS and CDR2 SASEGT. V lost 3 bases to trimming and J lost 0 bases; unmatched junction nucleotides: 3. The CDR3 bases are TGTGCCAGCAGTGAGACAGGGTATAGCACAGATACGCAGTATTTT. The encoded protein is CASSETGYSTDTQYF.

This clone occurred a few times. V is TRBV10-3 and J is TRBJ1-2; no clear D. This CDR3 contains 13 residues. Germline CDR1 ENHRY, CDR2 SYGVKD. Between the trimmed V and J ends, which lost 0 bases and 6 bases, there was a span of 8 bases. CDR3 region: CAISESRFDGYTF. CDR3 in DNA: TGTGCCATCAGTGAGTCACGGTTTGATGGCTACACCTTC.

This chain links TRBV29-1 with TRBJ2-1; perhaps TRBD1 as D (5 bases). There are 14 residues in the CDR3. Between the trimmed V and J ends, which lost 5 bases and 7 bases, there was a span of 18 bases. CDR1 SQVTM and CDR2 ANQGSEA come from the germline V gene. CDR3 nucleotide sequence: TGCAGCGTTCTGTCCCAATCAGGGCCGAATGAGCAGTTCTTC. This codes for CSVLSQSGPNEQFF.

The genes are TRBV7-9 and TRBJ2-3; no clear D gene. The ends were cut back, 3 bases at V and 5 bases at J, with 6 bases in the middle. Germline lookup yields CDR1 SEHNR and CDR2 FQNEAQ (reference sequence). This CDR3 comprises 12 residues. The CDR3 nucleotides read TGTGCCAGCAGCTTTCGGTTAGATACGCAGTATTTT. Its translation is CASSFRLDTQYF.

Only a few counts were recorded for this clone. The gene calls are TRBV2 and TRBJ1-2, with 9 nucleotides matching TRBD1. The CDR3 has 13 residues. After removal of 4 bases from V and 8 bases from J, the junction contained 5 bases not matched to a gene. Germline CDR1 and CDR2: SNHLY and FYNNEI. This CDR3 reads CASSVGQGRGYTF. CDR3 in DNA: TGTGCCAGCAGTGTAGGACAGGGGAGAGGCTACACCTTC.

This clone turned up a few times. The chain is built from TRBV6-1 and TRBJ2-1, with 7 bases matching TRBD1. The V and J ends lost 3 bases and 4 bases, in that order; junction bases with no gene match: 9. The germline V gene encodes CDR1 MNHNS and CDR2 SASEGT. The CDR3 consists of 16 residues. The CDR3 reads CASSEPGTAIYNEQFF. As DNA, the CDR3 is TGTGCCAGCAGTGAGCCGGGGACAGCTATTTACAATGAGCAGTTCTTC.

This clone was seen only a few times. The chain couples TRBV10-3 to TRBJ1-2; D perhaps matches TRBD1 (6 bases). The CDR3 runs to 14 residues. Germline CDR1 and CDR2: ENHRY and SYGVKD. The germline V and J ends were trimmed by 5 bases and 8 bases, with 18 bases remaining between them. The CDR3 spells CAISPPFAGAGYTF. The CDR3 coding sequence is TGTGCCATCAGTCCCCCTTTTGCGGGGGCAGGCTACACCTTC.

This clone was found a few times. This sequence joins TRBV2 and TRBJ1-5; TRBD1 agrees at 8 bases. The V segment lost 4 bases and the J segment 7 bases; nucleotides outside the gene matches: 6. This CDR3 contains 14 residues. From germline, CDR1 is SNHLY and CDR2 FYNNEI. The CDR3 nucleotides are TGTGCCAGCAGTGCGTTTGACAGGGGCCAGCCCCAGCATTTT. Its translation is CASSAFDRGQPQHF.

The J gene is TRBJ1-2, the V gene TRBV5-4; D unresolved. V was shortened by 5 bases and J by 2 bases, with 10 bases between the two germline ends. The CDR3 consists of 13 residues. Germline CDR1 is SGHNT and CDR2 is YYREEE (reference sequence). CDR3 region: CASSSSRNYGYTF. The CDR3 DNA reads TGTGCCAGCAGTTCGAGCCGGAACTATGGCTACACCTTC.

The rearrangement links TRBV11-2 to TRBJ2-7, with D hard to call. Trimming removed 5 bases at V and 0 bases at J, with 5 bases between. The length of the CDR3 is 12 residues. Germline assignment: CDR1 SGHAT and CDR2 FQNNGV. The CDR3 bases are TGTGCCAGCAGCCCTCGCTCCTACGAGCAGTACTTC. Protein product: CASSPRSYEQYF.

The DNA for the CDR3 is TGTGCCAGCTCACCTTCCCGAGATCGGGATGGCTACACCTTC. This translates into CASSPSRDRDGYTF. This chain connects TRBV18 to TRBJ1-2; D gene uncertain. The V end was cut by 3 bases, the J end by 6 bases, with 14 bases between. The CDR3 has 14 residues. The germline CDR1 and CDR2 sequences are KGHSH and LQKENI.

The rearrangement joins TRBV5-1 to TRBJ1-5; maybe TRBD1 (6 bases). Trimming pared 4 bases from V and 4 bases from J, leaving 15 bases between. The CDR3 is made up of 15 amino acids. Germline V gene data show CDR1 as SGHRS and CDR2 as YFSETQ. CDR3 sequence reads: CASSPQGYENQPQHF. CDR3 bases: TGCGCCAGCAGCCCACAGGGTTACGAAAATCAGCCCCAGCATTTT.

The chain joins TRBV5-1 to TRBJ2-7; TRBD1 might be the D (5 bases). CDR1 is SGHRS, CDR2 YFSETQ, per germline. CDR3 length: 13 residues. With 4 bases removed from V and 3 bases from J, the gap between germline ends came to 11 bases. The CDR3 spells CASSQEQVYEQYF. CDR3 bases: TGCGCCAGCAGCCAGGAACAGGTCTACGAGCAGTACTTC.

This clone was observed a few times. J is TRBJ2-1 and V is TRBV7-9; 7 nucleotides agree with TRBD2. The ends lost 5 bases at V and 6 bases at J; junction bases unmatched: 16. This CDR3 spans 17 amino acids. Germline lookup yields CDR1 SEHNR and CDR2 FQNEAQ (reference sequence). CDR3 protein: CASSPPVSRGFPNEQFF. Here the CDR3 DNA reads TGTGCCAGCAGCCCCCCCGTTTCGCGGGGGTTTCCCAATGAGCAGTTCTTC. Based on the CDR3 plus reference TRBV7-9 and TRBJ2-1, the full variable domain is DTGVSQNPRHKITKRGQNVTFRCDPISEHNRLYWYRQTLGQGPEFLTYFQNEAQLEKSRLLSDRFSAERPKGSFSTLEIQRTEQGDSAMYLCASSPPVSRGFPNEQFFGPGTRLTVL.

J is TRBJ2-1 and V is TRBV19; 8 nucleotides match TRBD1. V shed 6 bases and J 8 bases; nucleotides not matched to a gene: 3. The CDR3 totals 12 residues. Germline CDR1 reads LNHDA; CDR2 reads SQIVND (reference sequence). DNA of the CDR3: TGTGCCAGTAGGGACAGGGCCGATGAGCAGTTCTTC. Encoded protein: CASRDRADEQFF.

The V gene is TRBV2, the J gene TRBJ1-5; D ambiguous. Per the germline V gene, CDR1 is SNHLY and CDR2 is FYNNEI. The V gene lost 7 bases and the J gene lost 1 base, with 5 bases spanning the gap. The CDR3 is 12 residues long. CDR3 sequence (DNA): TGTGCCAGCATGGGCAGCAATCAGCCCCAGCATTTT. This gives the protein CASMGSNQPQHF.

V and J are TRBV30 and TRBJ2-1; 7 positions agree with TRBD2. Germline V CDR1 and CDR2: GTSNPN, SVGIG (reference sequence). Trimming took 4 bases from V and 2 from J; bases not matched to a gene: 5. The CDR3 totals 14 residues. CDR3 sequence: CAWMAGEAYNEQFF. The DNA for the CDR3 is TGTGCCTGGATGGCGGGGGAGGCCTACAATGAGCAGTTCTTC. Using reference TRBV30 and TRBJ2-1 for the parts outside the CDR3, the full variable domain is SQTIHQWPATLVQPVGSPLSLECTVEGTSNPNLYWYRQAAGRGLQLLFYSVGIGQISSEVPQNLSASRPQDRQFILSSKKLLLSDSGFYLCAWMAGEAYNEQFFGPGTRLTVL.

The rearrangement uses TRBV30 and TRBJ1-3; D gene ambiguous. This CDR3 is 14 amino acids long. The V gene's germline CDR1 is GTSNPN and CDR2 SVGIG (reference sequence). The V end was cut by 4 bases, the J end by 2 bases, with 12 bases between. The CDR3 bases are TGTGCCTGGACGAGGGATTGGACTGGAAACACCATATATTTT. It yields the protein CAWTRDWTGNTIYF.

The chain uses TRBV7-9 and TRBJ1-1, with TRBD1 as a possible D gene (5 bases). Trimming took off 5 bases at V and 1 base at J, with 14 bases between the two ends. Germline-derived CDR1 and CDR2 are SEHNR and FQNEAQ (reference sequence). The CDR3 runs to 15 residues. Written as DNA, the CDR3 is TGTGCCAGCAGCCTAAACAGGAGAACGAACACTGAAGCTTTCTTT. It specifies CASSLNRRTNTEAFF. Using reference TRBV7-9 and TRBJ1-1 for the parts outside the CDR3, the full variable domain is DTGVSQNPRHKITKRGQNVTFRCDPISEHNRLYWYRQTLGQGPEFLTYFQNEAQLEKSRLLSDRFSAERPKGSFSTLEIQRTEQGDSAMYLCASSLNRRTNTEAFFGQGTRLTVV.

The chain uses TRBV28 and TRBJ1-6, with D tentatively TRBD1 (6 bases). Trimming took 5 bases from V and 8 from J, leaving 16 bases between them. The germline V gene encodes CDR1 MDHEN and CDR2 SYDVKM. The CDR3 contains 15 residues. The CDR3 DNA follows: TGTGCCAGCAGTCCACCTGAGGGGGGGTATTCACCCCTCCACTTT. Protein product: CASSPPEGGYSPLHF. Full variable domain (remainder filled in from reference TRBV28 and TRBJ1-6): DVKVTQSSRYLVKRTGEKVFLECVQDMDHENMFWYRQDPGLGLRLIYFSYDVKMKEKGDIPEGYSVSREKKERFSLILESASTNQTSMYLCASSPPEGGYSPLHFGNGTRLTVT.

The CDR3 DNA is TGTGCCAGCAGCCCAGGGGGAGGCACTGAAGCTTTCTTT. Encoded protein: CASSPGGGTEAFF. The V and J genes are TRBV7-9 and TRBJ1-1, with 7 bases lining up with TRBD1. This CDR3 region has 13 residues. The germline V gene has CDR1 SEHNR and CDR2 FQNEAQ (reference sequence). Trimming at V came to 5 bases and at J to 4 bases, leaving 4 bases not matched to a gene.

This clone was counted a few times. The chain recombines TRBV5-6 with TRBJ2-1, with TRBD2 identical over 10 bases. Trimming cost V 4 bases and J 3 bases; bases outside gene matches: 13. The CDR3 contains 18 residues. Germline V gene sequence: CDR1 SGHDT, CDR2 YYEEEE. DNA of the CDR3: TGTGCCAGCAGCCCCTCGGAGCGGGGGGGTTTTATCTACAATGAGCAGTTCTTC. Amino acid sequence: CASSPSERGGFIYNEQFF.

This clone was counted only a few times. The CDR3 reads CASSLDRADTQYF. DNA of the CDR3: TGTGCCAGCAGCTTAGACAGGGCGGATACGCAGTATTTT. The rearrangement links TRBV7-2 to TRBJ2-3; tentative D call: TRBD1 (6 bases). Germline V lookup: CDR1 SGHTA, CDR2 FQGNSA. The CDR3 contains 13 residues. V gave up 1 base and J gave up 6 bases, with 8 bases separating them.

The chain employs TRBV5-4 and TRBJ2-1, with 11 bases lining up with TRBD1. V lost 4 bases and J lost 5; bases outside the gene matches: 5. This CDR3 is built from 15 residues. CDR1 and CDR2 (germline): SGHNT, YYREEE (reference sequence). The CDR3 protein is CASSRTGGIDNEQFF. The CDR3 bases are TGTGCCAGCAGCCGGACAGGGGGCATCGACAATGAGCAGTTCTTC.